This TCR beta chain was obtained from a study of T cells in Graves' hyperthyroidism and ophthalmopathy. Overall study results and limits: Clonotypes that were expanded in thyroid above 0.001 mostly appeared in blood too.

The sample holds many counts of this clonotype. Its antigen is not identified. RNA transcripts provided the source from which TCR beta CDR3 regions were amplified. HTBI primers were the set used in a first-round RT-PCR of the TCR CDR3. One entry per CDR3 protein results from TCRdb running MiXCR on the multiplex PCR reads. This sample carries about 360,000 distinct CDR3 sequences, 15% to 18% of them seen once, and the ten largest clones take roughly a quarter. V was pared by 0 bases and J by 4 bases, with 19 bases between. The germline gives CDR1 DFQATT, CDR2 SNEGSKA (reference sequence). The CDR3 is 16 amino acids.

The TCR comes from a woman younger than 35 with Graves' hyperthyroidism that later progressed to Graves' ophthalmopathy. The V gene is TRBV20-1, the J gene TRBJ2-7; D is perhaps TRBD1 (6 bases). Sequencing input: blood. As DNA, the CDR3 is TGCAGTGCTAGAGATCAGGGGACCCCACGGCTATACGAGCAGTACTTC. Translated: CSARDQGTPRLYEQYF.